The sequence of this TCR beta chain was determined in a study of blood T cell repertoires in COVID-19. This clone appeared a few times. Followed over time, Seattle patients had been enrolled while infection was active. The protocol was immunoSEQ multiplex PCR, while the TCRdb copy is restricted to in-frame clones and leaves out a portion. The sample carries roughly 190,000 clones, 80% to 90% recorded once. The clonotype comes from a woman between 40 and 55 years old with COVID-19, enrolled during active disease. The source material was peripheral blood.

The CDR3 loop is CASSLQGIGNQPQHF. The CDR3 DNA is TGTGCCAGCAGCCTACAGGGTATAGGCAATCAGCCCCAGCATTTT. The chain joins TRBV6-5 to TRBJ1-5, with D perhaps TRBD1 (6 bases). This CDR3 has 15 residues. CDR1 is MNHEY, CDR2 SVGAGI, per germline. Trimming cost V 6 bases and J 2 bases, with 14 bases left between them.